This TCR beta chain was sequenced in a study of Ad26.COV2.S vaccination and SARS-CoV-2 variants (dated by TCRdb to 2020 to 2022). Background on the whole study: Vaccine-arm donors were drawn from COV1001, a multicentre, randomized, double-blind, placebo-controlled phase I-IIa trial of Ad26.COV2.S in healthy adults. Ad26.COV2.S was administered intramuscularly at 5 x 10^10 or 1 x 10^11 viral particles, either as a single shot or as two shots given 56 days apart. The specificity and breadth of SARS-CoV-2-reactive T cell receptors after Ad26.COV2.S vaccination were assessed by TCRbeta repertoire sequencing. The TCR-sequenced set comprised approximately 32 samples: some 20 Ad26.COV2.S vaccine recipients, 5 placebo recipients and 8 SARS-CoV-2 convalescent individuals. Participants in the trial were split at random into five groups of five each, receiving low-dose or high-dose Ad26.COV2.S once or twice, or else placebo on both occasions. Blinding of investigators to trial group allocation was maintained during experiments and outcome assessment.

This clone was found a few times. Its antigen is not yet known. No base quality values were provided; no much bigger clone lies one nucleotide off. The treatment or condition label here, explained by the study, means: some 20 received Ad26.COV2.S at low or high dose, single or two shots; about 5 received placebo; per-sample allocation not given. For vaccine and placebo recipients, repertoires were sequenced using samples collected on day 63 after the first injection. Between 29 July and 7 August 2020, Cohort 1b enrolled 20 to 30 adults aged 18-55 years at one site in Boston, USA. Ad26.COV2.S consisted of a replication-incompetent adenovirus type 26 vector by which a prefusion-stabilized SARS-CoV-2 spike protein from the original Wuhan strain was expressed. The immunoSEQ Assay was used to sequence TCRbeta CDR3 regions. After extraction, genomic DNA underwent amplification by bias-controlled multiplex PCR, followed by high-throughput sequencing. As for how the authors treated the data: Collapsing and filtering of sequences were performed to quantify the absolute abundance of each unique TCRbeta CDR3 region. Usable DNA was measured by amplifying reference genes present in all nucleated cells, and TCRbeta template counts were normalized to that usable DNA to estimate T cell fraction. Repertoire TCRs were annotated as SARS-CoV-2-specific when V gene, CDR3 amino acid sequence and J gene were exactly matched to a known reactive TCR set. MIRA supplied the reference SARS-CoV-2 TCR set, which was filtered for enrichment in COVID-19-positive ImmuneCODE repertoires so that public or cross-reactive TCRs were removed. Drawing on the MIRA antigens, annotated TCRs were analysed further at the level of specific ORF or position within ORF. Depth was the summed frequency of annotated unique rearrangements, while breadth was defined as annotated unique rearrangements over total unique productive rearrangements. Group comparisons of TCR breadth used two-sided Wilcoxon rank-sum tests. TCRdb carries this immuneACCESS record with in-frame sequences only. Its versions omit some clonotypes, under half of them owing to an unresolved V gene in the studies checked, with the rest unexplained. V, J and clone size derive from that table, while D and trimming were established from the DNA sequence. Across this sample there are around 450,000 clones, with around nine tenths seen only once. The ten largest clones add up to 12% of the sample.

Via the germline V gene (reference sequence), CDR1 is LGHDT and CDR2 YNNKEL. Relative to germline, V is 2 bases shorter and J is 3 bases shorter, with 11 bases between their ends. Its CDR3 holds 14 amino acids, cysteine through phenylalanine. The kept DNA is CDR3 alone, 42 bases in frame from the first base. Overall results and qualifications from the work: Vaccine and placebo recipients had similar non-spike TCR breadth, a finding consistent with the vaccine containing only spike. It was noted by the authors that total T cell responses may have been underestimated by the TCR breadth and depth analyses. Substantial breadth of spike-specific CD8+ and CD4+ T cell responses was reported after vaccination. The study was not powered for comparison of responses between vaccine doses or regimens. Spike-specific TCR breadth was higher in Ad26.COV2.S recipients than in placebo recipients (P = 0.0014).

The rearranged chain carries TRBV3-1 (or the pseudogene TRBV3-2) and TRBJ2-7; possibly the D gene is TRBD1, per 6 matching bases. This clonotype originated in a person between 18 and 65 years old who received the Ad26.COV2.S COVID-19 vaccine or a placebo. Sequences were derived from peripheral blood, sampled in a trial of Ad26.COV2.S vaccine versus placebo. The CDR3 amino acid sequence is: CASSQYGRGYEQYF. The DNA sequence is given as TGTGCCAGCAGCCAATACGGCAGGGGCTACGAGCAGTACTTC.